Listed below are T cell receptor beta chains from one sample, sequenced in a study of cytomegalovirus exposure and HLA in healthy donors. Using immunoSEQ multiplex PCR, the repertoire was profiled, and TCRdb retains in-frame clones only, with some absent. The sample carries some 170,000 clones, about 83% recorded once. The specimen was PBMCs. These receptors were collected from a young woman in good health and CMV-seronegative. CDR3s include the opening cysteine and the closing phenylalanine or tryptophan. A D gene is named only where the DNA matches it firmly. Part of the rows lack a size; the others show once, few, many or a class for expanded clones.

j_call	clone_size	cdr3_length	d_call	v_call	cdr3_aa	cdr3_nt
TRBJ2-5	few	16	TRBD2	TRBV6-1	CASSAGTSWDQETQYF	TGTGCCAGCAGTGCGGGGACTAGCTGGGACCAAGAGACCCAGTACTTC
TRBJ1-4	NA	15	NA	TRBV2	CASTGGARGNEKLFF	TGTGCCAGCACGGGGGGGGCCCGGGGTAATGAAAAACTGTTTTTT
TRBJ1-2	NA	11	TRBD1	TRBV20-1	CSAAGGNGYTF	TGCAGTGCCGCAGGGGGCAATGGCTACACCTTC
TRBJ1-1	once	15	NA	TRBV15	CATSRDQEGSTEAFF	TGTGCCACCAGCAGAGATCAGGAGGGGAGTACTGAAGCTTTCTTT
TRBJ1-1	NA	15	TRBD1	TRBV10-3	CAIRTEDRGNTEAFF	TGTGCCATCAGAACCGAGGACAGGGGGAACACTGAAGCTTTCTTT
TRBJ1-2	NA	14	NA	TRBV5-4	CASSFEQPLNGYTF	TGTGCCAGCAGCTTCGAACAGCCATTAAATGGCTACACCTTC
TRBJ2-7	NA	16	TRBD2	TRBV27	CASSRSLAGEPYEQYF	TGTGCCAGCAGTCGTAGTCTAGCGGGGGAACCCTACGAGCAGTACTTC
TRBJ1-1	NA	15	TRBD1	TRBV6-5	CASHLEPGGFFEAFF	TGTGCCAGCCACTTGGAACCAGGGGGATTTTTTGAAGCTTTCTTT
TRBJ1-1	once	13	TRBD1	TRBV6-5	CASSRTGDSEAFF	TGTGCCAGCAGTCGGACAGGGGATTCTGAAGCTTTCTTT
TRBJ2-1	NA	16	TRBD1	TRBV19	CASSTPGTGVYNEQFF	TGTGCCAGTAGTACACCCGGGACAGGGGTCTACAATGAGCAGTTCTTC
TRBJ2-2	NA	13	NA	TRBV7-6	CASSLGGTGELFF	TGTGCCAGCAGCTTGGGGGGTACCGGGGAGCTGTTTTTT
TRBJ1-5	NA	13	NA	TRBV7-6	CASSPLGYQPQHF	TGTGCCAGCAGCCCCCTGGGCTATCAGCCCCAGCATTTT
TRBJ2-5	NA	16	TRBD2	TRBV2	CASSEGRTSGWETQYF	TGTGCCAGCAGTGAAGGGAGGACTAGCGGTTGGGAGACCCAGTACTTC
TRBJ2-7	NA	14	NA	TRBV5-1	CASSLSSGAYEQYF	TGCGCCAGCAGCTTGAGCTCAGGGGCCTACGAGCAGTACTTC
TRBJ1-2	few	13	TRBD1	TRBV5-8	CASSRGQYYGYTF	TGTGCCAGCAGCCGGGGACAGTACTATGGCTACACCTTC
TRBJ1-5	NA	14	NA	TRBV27	CASSLSLDSSAQHF	TGTGCCAGCAGTTTATCCCTCGACAGTTCGGCCCAGCATTTT
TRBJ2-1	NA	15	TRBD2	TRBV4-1	CASSPRLAGVNEQFF	TGCGCCAGCAGCCCTCGACTAGCGGGGGTCAATGAGCAGTTCTTC
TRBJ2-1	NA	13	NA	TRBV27	CASSWVRGNEQFF	TGTGCCAGCAGTTGGGTCAGGGGCAATGAGCAGTTCTTC
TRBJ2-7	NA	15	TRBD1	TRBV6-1	CASSAIGTGSYEQYF	TGTGCCAGCAGCGCCATAGGGACAGGGTCCTACGAGCAATACTTC
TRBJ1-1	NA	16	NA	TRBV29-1	CSVVSGGVGRHTEAFF	TGCAGCGTTGTCTCGGGAGGGGTCGGACGGCACACTGAAGCTTTCTTT
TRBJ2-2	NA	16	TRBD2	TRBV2	CASSGERGVNTGELFF	TGTGCCAGCAGTGGGGAGCGGGGAGTTAACACCGGGGAGCTGTTTTTT
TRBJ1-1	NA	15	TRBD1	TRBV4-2	CASSQDAGQGEAAFF	TGTGCCAGCAGCCAGGACGCAGGGCAGGGGGAGGCAGCTTTCTTT
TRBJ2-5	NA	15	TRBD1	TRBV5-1	CASSTQGRRTETQYF	TGCGCCAGCAGTACACAGGGGCGACGGACGGAGACCCAGTACTTC
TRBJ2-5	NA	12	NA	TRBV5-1	CASSGTRGTQYF	TGCGCCAGCAGTGGGACAAGGGGGACCCAGTACTTC
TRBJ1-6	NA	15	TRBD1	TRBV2	CASSKPGQPNSPLHF	TGTGCCAGCAGTAAACCGGGACAGCCTAATTCACCCCTCCACTTT
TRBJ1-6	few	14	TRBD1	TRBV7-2	CASSLVQGHSPLHF	TGTGCCAGCAGCTTAGTACAGGGGCACTCACCCCTCCACTTT
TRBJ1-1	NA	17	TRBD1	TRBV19	CASSIVLGTDLNTEAFF	TGTGCCAGTAGTATAGTTTTGGGGACAGACCTGAACACTGAAGCTTTCTTT
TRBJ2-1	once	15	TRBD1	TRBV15	CATSQRQGQNNEQFF	TGTGCCACCAGCCAGAGACAGGGGCAAAACAATGAGCAGTTCTTC
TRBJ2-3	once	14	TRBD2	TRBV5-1	CASSRGLVIDTQYF	TGCGCCAGCAGCCGGGGACTAGTGATAGATACGCAGTATTTT
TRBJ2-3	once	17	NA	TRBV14	CASSRNPRGTSTDTQYF	TGTGCCAGCAGCCGCAACCCACGGGGAACTAGCACAGATACGCAGTATTTT
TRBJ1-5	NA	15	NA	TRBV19	CASSPLGVGNQPQHF	TGTGCCAGTAGTCCGTTAGGGGTCGGCAATCAGCCCCAGCATTTT
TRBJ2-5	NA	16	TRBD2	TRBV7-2	CASSTKTGGIRETQYF	TGTGCCAGCAGCACGAAAACGGGAGGGATTCGAGAGACCCAGTACTTC
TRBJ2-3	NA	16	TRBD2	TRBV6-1	CASSDDGLADTDTQYF	TGTGCCAGCAGTGATGACGGGCTAGCGGATACAGATACGCAGTATTTT
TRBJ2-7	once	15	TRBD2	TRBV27	CASSQAGVTRYEQYF	TGTGCCAGCAGTCAGGCGGGGGTCACTCGGTACGAGCAGTACTTC
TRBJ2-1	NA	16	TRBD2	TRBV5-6	CASSLLLAGGYNEQFF	TGTGCCAGCAGCTTGTTGCTAGCGGGGGGATACAATGAGCAGTTCTTC
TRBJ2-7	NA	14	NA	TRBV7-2	CASSLVVGTYEQYF	TGTGCCAGCAGCTTAGTCGTTGGCACGTACGAGCAGTACTTC
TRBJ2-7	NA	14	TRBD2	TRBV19	CASSISERGNEQYF	TGTGCCAGTAGTATATCCGAGCGGGGGAACGAGCAGTACTTC
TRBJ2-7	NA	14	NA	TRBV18	CASSEIQGSYEQYF	TGTGCCAGCTCAGAGATCCAGGGGTCCTACGAGCAGTACTTC
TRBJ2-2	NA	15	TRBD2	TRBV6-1	CASSFGGANTGELFF	TGTGCCAGCAGTTTCGGGGGGGCGAACACCGGGGAGCTGTTTTTT
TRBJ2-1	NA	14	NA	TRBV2	CASGGAFLVDEQFF	TGTGCCAGCGGGGGGGCCTTTTTGGTTGATGAGCAGTTCTTC
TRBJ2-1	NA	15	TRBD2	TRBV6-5	CASSSGLAKRDEQFF	TGTGCCAGCAGTTCGGGACTAGCGAAGAGAGATGAGCAGTTCTTC
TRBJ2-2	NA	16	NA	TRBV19	CASSIRDTILVGELFF	TGTGCCAGTAGTATCCGGGACACAATACTTGTCGGGGAGCTGTTTTTT
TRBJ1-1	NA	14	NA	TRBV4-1	CASSQGPMNTEAFF	TGCGCCAGCAGCCAGGGGCCCATGAACACTGAAGCTTTCTTT
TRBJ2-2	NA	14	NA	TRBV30	CAWSVGLNTGELFF	TGTGCCTGGAGTGTCGGTCTGAACACCGGGGAGCTGTTTTTT
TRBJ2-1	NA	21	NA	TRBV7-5	CVRSLSLFRGDRGAPYNEQFF	TGTGTCAGAAGCTTAAGTCTTTTTCGCGGTGACAGGGGTGCCCCCTACAATGAGCAGTTCTTC
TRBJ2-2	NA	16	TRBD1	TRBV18	CASSPPGQANTGELFF	TGTGCCAGCTCACCACCGGGACAGGCGAACACCGGGGAGCTGTTTTTT
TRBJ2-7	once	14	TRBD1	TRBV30	CAWSTTGGSYEQYF	TGTGCCTGGAGCACCACAGGGGGGTCCTACGAGCAGTACTTC
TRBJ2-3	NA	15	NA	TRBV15	CATRQVVGSTDTQYF	TGTGCCACCCGACAGGTTGTAGGTAGCACAGATACGCAGTATTTT
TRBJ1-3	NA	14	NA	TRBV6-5	CASSYLGLGNTIYF	TGTGCCAGCAGTTATTTGGGGCTTGGAAACACCATATATTTT
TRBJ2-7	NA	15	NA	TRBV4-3	CASSQDVRGSYEQYF	TGCGCCAGCAGCCAAGATGTACGGGGGTCCTACGAGCAGTACTTC
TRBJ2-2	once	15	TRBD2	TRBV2	CASRASGGAFGELFF	TGTGCCAGCAGGGCTAGCGGGGGGGCTTTCGGGGAGCTGTTTTTT
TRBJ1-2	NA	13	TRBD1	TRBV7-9	CASSPQGNYGYTF	TGTGCCAGCAGCCCACAGGGGAACTATGGCTACACCTTC
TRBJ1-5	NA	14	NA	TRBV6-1	CASSEAASNQPQHF	TGTGCCAGCAGTGAAGCGGCTAGCAATCAGCCCCAGCATTTT
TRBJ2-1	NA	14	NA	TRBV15	CATSSNAIYNEQFF	TGTGCCACCAGCAGTAATGCGATCTACAATGAGCAGTTCTTC